This entry features one T cell receptor (beta chain) sequence. What it recognizes is unknown. One end of the junction fails to match germline, which may point to a read error. Primers: 60 Vbeta forward and 13 Jbeta reverse. TCRdb's copy holds only in-frame clones and misses some; the assay was immunoSEQ multiplex PCR. The data hold approximately 150,000 clones, with about four fifths observed a single time. This sample is part of a study of cytomegalovirus exposure and HLA in healthy donors. In the study overall: Out of a few hundred genotyped donors, roughly 78% belonged to the Caucasian-associated ancestry cluster. Whole-study findings and limits: A later analysis revealed that TCR association rates differed between HLA loci, peaking at DRB1 and bottoming out at HLA-C. Fewer N-insertions (relative to the roughly 730-donor mean) were reportedly seen in an Asian-associated ancestry cluster in a later analysis. Later examination showed HLA-associated TCR beta chains had greater clonal expansion than equally common others.

The specimen sequenced was PBMCs. The TCR originated in a man aged 45 to 65 in good health and CMV-seropositive.

CDR3 sequence (DNA): TGTGCCTGGAGTGTGATCCAGCGGGTAGTTGAATTT. This sequence encodes CAWSVIQRVVEF. The V and J genes are TRBV30 and TRBJ2-3, with a tentative D call TRBD2 (6 bases). The CDR3 is 12 residues long. Per germline, CDR1 GTSNPN and CDR2 SVGIG (reference sequence).